A selection of T cell receptor beta chains follows, all from one sample in a study of beta chain features in type 1 diabetes. Generated by immunoSEQ multiplex PCR, the TCRdb table keeps only in-frame clones and is missing some. Of about 410,000 clones in the sample, about 15% were seen once. The sequencing input was naive CD4+ T cells from blood. The receptors originated from a man in his thirties or forties in good health. Both conserved end residues are part of each CDR3. The order of the fields is V gene, clone size, D gene, J gene, CDR3 protein, CDR3 DNA. The D gene is left open where the match is weak. Size is omitted from some rows. Given values are once, few, many or a class for expanded clones.

v_gene: TRBV29-1
abundance: few
d_gene: -
j_gene: TRBJ1-3
CDR3aa: CSVVLTGGYTIYF
CDR3nt: TGCAGCGTTGTTTTGACAGGTGGATACACCATATATTTT

v_gene: TRBV11-2
abundance: few
d_gene: TRBD2
j_gene: TRBJ2-5
CDR3aa: CASSRRLAGGQETQYF
CDR3nt: TGTGCCAGCAGTCGGAGACTAGCGGGGGGGCAAGAGACCCAGTACTTC

v_gene: TRBV18
abundance: few
d_gene: -
j_gene: TRBJ2-1
CDR3aa: CASAPGGEQFF
CDR3nt: TGTGCCAGCGCCCCGGGTGGTGAGCAGTTCTTC

v_gene: TRBV2
abundance: -
d_gene: -
j_gene: TRBJ2-3
CDR3aa: CASSTSNTQYF
CDR3nt: TGTGCCAGCAGTACGAGCAATACGCAGTATTTT

v_gene: TRBV10-3
abundance: few
d_gene: -
j_gene: TRBJ2-3
CDR3aa: CAISGISTDTQYF
CDR3nt: TGTGCCATCAGTGGAATCAGCACAGATACGCAGTATTTT

v_gene: TRBV19
abundance: few
d_gene: TRBD2
j_gene: TRBJ2-1
CDR3aa: CASSPTGLAGYNEQFF
CDR3nt: TGTGCCAGTAGCCCCACTGGACTAGCGGGGTACAATGAGCAGTTCTTC

v_gene: TRBV10-3
abundance: -
d_gene: TRBD1
j_gene: TRBJ1-2
CDR3aa: CAISETETGDSDGYTF
CDR3nt: TGTGCCATCAGTGAGACCGAAACGGGGGACAGCGATGGCTACACCTTC

v_gene: TRBV2
abundance: few
d_gene: TRBD1
j_gene: TRBJ1-2
CDR3aa: CASGMGQEVYGYTF
CDR3nt: TGTGCCAGCGGAATGGGACAGGAGGTGTATGGCTACACCTTC

v_gene: TRBV7-6
abundance: -
d_gene: -
j_gene: TRBJ2-1
CDR3aa: CASSLTYFSYNEQFF
CDR3nt: TGTGCCAGCAGCTTAACCTACTTCTCCTACAATGAGCAGTTCTTC

v_gene: TRBV7-2
abundance: few
d_gene: -
j_gene: TRBJ2-5
CDR3aa: CASSNDPTGETQYF
CDR3nt: TGTGCCAGCAGCAATGACCCGACGGGTGAGACCCAGTACTTC

v_gene: TRBV5-1
abundance: -
d_gene: -
j_gene: TRBJ2-1
CDR3aa: CASSSYNEQFF
CDR3nt: TGCGCCAGCAGCTCGTACAATGAGCAGTTCTTC

v_gene: TRBV15
abundance: -
d_gene: -
j_gene: TRBJ2-1
CDR3aa: CATSRDYGGTYNEQFF
CDR3nt: TGTGCCACCAGCAGGGACTACGGAGGGACCTACAATGAGCAGTTCTTC

v_gene: TRBV20-1
abundance: few
d_gene: -
j_gene: TRBJ2-5
CDR3aa: CSAGIQETQYF
CDR3nt: TGCAGCGCAGGGATTCAGGAGACCCAGTACTTC

v_gene: TRBV5-1
abundance: few
d_gene: -
j_gene: TRBJ2-2
CDR3aa: CASSQTSMSPGELFF
CDR3nt: TGCGCCAGCAGCCAGACTAGTATGTCACCCGGGGAGCTGTTTTTT

v_gene: TRBV18
abundance: -
d_gene: -
j_gene: TRBJ1-6
CDR3aa: CASSRGGNSPLHF
CDR3nt: TGTGCCAGCTCACGGGGAGGTAATTCACCCCTCCACTTT

v_gene: TRBV25-1
abundance: few
d_gene: -
j_gene: TRBJ1-6
CDR3aa: CASSGTPWGGKDSPLHF
CDR3nt: TGTGCCAGCAGTGGGACCCCCTGGGGGGGGAAGGATTCACCCCTCCACTTT

v_gene: TRBV2
abundance: -
d_gene: -
j_gene: TRBJ2-5
CDR3aa: CASSQDIGVETQYF
CDR3nt: TGTGCCAGCAGTCAGGACATAGGGGTGGAGACCCAGTACTTC

v_gene: TRBV9
abundance: -
d_gene: -
j_gene: TRBJ1-2
CDR3aa: CASSVGQGNYGYTF
CDR3nt: TGTGCCAGCAGCGTAGGGCAGGGGAACTATGGCTACACCTTC

v_gene: TRBV27
abundance: few
d_gene: -
j_gene: TRBJ2-3
CDR3aa: CASRYARSTDTQYF
CDR3nt: TGTGCCAGCAGATACGCCCGCAGCACAGATACGCAGTATTTT

v_gene: TRBV30
abundance: few
d_gene: TRBD1
j_gene: TRBJ2-2
CDR3aa: CAWSDHRLGPGGGELFF
CDR3nt: TGTGCCTGGAGTGACCATAGACTGGGACCAGGGGGCGGGGAGCTGTTTTTT

v_gene: TRBV2
abundance: few
d_gene: -
j_gene: TRBJ2-3
CDR3aa: CASSALLTNTDTQYF
CDR3nt: TGTGCCAGCAGTGCCCTATTAACTAACACAGATACGCAGTATTTT

v_gene: TRBV5-1
abundance: few
d_gene: -
j_gene: TRBJ2-1
CDR3aa: CASSSTGFHEQFF
CDR3nt: TGCGCCAGCAGCTCTACAGGGTTCCATGAGCAGTTCTTC

v_gene: TRBV6-5
abundance: -
d_gene: TRBD1
j_gene: TRBJ2-7
CDR3aa: CASSGTGVHEQYF
CDR3nt: TGTGCCAGCAGTGGAACAGGGGTTCACGAGCAGTACTTC

v_gene: TRBV9
abundance: -
d_gene: TRBD1
j_gene: TRBJ2-1
CDR3aa: CASSPGQGSWNEQFF
CDR3nt: TGTGCCAGCAGCCCGGGACAGGGGTCTTGGAATGAGCAGTTCTTC

v_gene: TRBV19
abundance: -
d_gene: TRBD1
j_gene: TRBJ2-1
CDR3aa: CASSTPGGPYNEQFF
CDR3nt: TGTGCCAGTAGTACACCAGGGGGCCCCTACAATGAGCAGTTCTTC

v_gene: TRBV7-8
abundance: -
d_gene: -
j_gene: TRBJ2-7
CDR3aa: CASSGRNEQYF
CDR3nt: TGTGCCAGCAGTGGGCGAAACGAGCAGTACTTC

v_gene: TRBV27
abundance: -
d_gene: -
j_gene: TRBJ2-2
CDR3aa: CASSWVQGGELFF
CDR3nt: TGTGCCAGCAGTTGGGTTCAGGGCGGGGAGCTGTTTTTT

v_gene: TRBV28
abundance: few
d_gene: -
j_gene: TRBJ2-7
CDR3aa: CATRQATSYEQYF
CDR3nt: TGTGCCACGCGACAGGCAACCTCCTACGAGCAGTACTTC